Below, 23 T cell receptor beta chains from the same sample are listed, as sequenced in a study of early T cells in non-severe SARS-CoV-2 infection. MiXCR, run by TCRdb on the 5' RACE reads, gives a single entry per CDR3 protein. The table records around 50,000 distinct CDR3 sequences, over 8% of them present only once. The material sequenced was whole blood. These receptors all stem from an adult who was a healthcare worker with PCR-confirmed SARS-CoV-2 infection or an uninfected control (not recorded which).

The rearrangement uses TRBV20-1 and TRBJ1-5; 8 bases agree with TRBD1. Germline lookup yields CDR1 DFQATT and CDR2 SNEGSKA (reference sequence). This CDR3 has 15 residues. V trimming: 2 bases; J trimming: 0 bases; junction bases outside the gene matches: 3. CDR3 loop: CSARRTGRSNQPQHF. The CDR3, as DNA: TGCAGTGCTAGAAGGACAGGGCGTAGCAATCAGCCCCAGCATTTT.

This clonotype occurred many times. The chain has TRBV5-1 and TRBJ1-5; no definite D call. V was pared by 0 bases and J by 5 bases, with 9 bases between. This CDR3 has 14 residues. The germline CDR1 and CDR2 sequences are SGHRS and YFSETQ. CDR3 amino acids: CASSLDASHQPQHF. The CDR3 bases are TGCGCCAGCAGCTTGGACGCATCCCATCAGCCCCAGCATTTT.

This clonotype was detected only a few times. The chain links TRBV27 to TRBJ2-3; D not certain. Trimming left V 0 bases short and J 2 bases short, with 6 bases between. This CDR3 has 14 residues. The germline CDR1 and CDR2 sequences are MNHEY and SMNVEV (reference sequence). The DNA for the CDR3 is TGTGCCAGCAGTTTATCGGCCCACACAGATACGCAGTATTTT. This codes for CASSLSAHTDTQYF.

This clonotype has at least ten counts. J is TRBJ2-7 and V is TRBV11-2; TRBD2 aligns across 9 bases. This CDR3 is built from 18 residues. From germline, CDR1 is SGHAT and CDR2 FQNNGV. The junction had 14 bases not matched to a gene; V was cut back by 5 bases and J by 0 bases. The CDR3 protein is CASSPTPDRLAASYEQYF. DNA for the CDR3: TGTGCCAGCAGCCCAACCCCCGATAGACTAGCGGCCTCCTACGAGCAGTACTTC.

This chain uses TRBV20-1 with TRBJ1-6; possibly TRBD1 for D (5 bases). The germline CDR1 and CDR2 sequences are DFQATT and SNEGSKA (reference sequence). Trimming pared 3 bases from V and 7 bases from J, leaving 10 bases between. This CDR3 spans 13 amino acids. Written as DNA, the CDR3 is TGCAGTGCTAGTCAGGGAGCAAATTCACCCCTCCACTTT. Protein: CSASQGANSPLHF.

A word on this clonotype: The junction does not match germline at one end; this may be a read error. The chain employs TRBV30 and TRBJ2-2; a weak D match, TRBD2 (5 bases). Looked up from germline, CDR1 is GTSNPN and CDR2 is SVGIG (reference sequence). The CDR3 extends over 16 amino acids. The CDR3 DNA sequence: TGTGCCTGGAGTGTAGCTGGGAGCCCGACCACCGGGGAGCTGTCTTTT. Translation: CAWSVAGSPTTGELSF. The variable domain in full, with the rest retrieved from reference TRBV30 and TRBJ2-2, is SQTIHQWPATLVQPVGSPLSLECTVEGTSNPNLYWYRQAAGRGLQLLFYSVGIGQISSEVPQNLSASRPQDRQFILSSKKLLLSDSGFYLCAWSVAGSPTTGELSFGEGSRLTVL.

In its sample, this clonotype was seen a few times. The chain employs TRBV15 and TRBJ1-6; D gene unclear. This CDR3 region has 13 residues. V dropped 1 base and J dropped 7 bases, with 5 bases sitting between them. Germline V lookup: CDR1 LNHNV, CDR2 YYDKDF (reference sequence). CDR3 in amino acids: CATSRGRNSPLHF. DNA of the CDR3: TGTGCCACCAGCAGAGGTCGGAATTCACCCCTCCACTTT.

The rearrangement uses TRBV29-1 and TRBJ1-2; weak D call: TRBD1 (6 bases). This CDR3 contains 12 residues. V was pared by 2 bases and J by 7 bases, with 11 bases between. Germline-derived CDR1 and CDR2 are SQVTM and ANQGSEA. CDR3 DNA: TGCAGCGTTGAAATGGGGGCCATTGGCTACACCTTC. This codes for CSVEMGAIGYTF. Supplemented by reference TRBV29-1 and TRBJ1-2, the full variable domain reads SAVISQKPSRDICQRGTSLTIQCQVDSQVTMMFWYRQQPGQSLTLIATANQGSEATYESGFVIDKFPISRPNLTFSTLTVSNMSPEDSSIYLCSVEMGAIGYTFGSGTRLTVV.

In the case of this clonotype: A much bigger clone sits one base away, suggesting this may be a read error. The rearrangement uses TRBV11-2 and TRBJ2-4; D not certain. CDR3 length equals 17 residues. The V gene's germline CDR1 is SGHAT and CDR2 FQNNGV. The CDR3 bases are TGTGCCAGCAACTTAGATACCCCCGTTCTAGCCAAAAACATTCAGTACTTC. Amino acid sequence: CASNLDTPVLAKNIQYF.

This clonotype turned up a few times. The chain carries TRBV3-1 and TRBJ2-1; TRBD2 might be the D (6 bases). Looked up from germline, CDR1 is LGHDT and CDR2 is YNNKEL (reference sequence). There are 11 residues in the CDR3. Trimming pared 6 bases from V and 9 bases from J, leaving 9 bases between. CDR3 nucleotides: TGTGCCAGCAGACAGGAGGGTGAGCAGTTCTTC. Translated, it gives CASRQEGEQFF.

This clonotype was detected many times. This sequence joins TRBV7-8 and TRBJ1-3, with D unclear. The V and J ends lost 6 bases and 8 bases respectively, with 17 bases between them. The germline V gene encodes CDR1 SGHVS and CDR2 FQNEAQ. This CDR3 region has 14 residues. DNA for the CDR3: TGTGCCAGCAGTACAACAGCGCACGGGGACACCATATATTTT. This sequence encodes CASSTTAHGDTIYF.

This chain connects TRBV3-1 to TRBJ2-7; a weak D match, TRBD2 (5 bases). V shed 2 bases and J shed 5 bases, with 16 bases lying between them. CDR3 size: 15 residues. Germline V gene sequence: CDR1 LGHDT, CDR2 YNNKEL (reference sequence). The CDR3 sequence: CASSQFASRYDEQYF. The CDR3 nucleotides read TGTGCCAGCAGCCAATTTGCTAGCCGCTACGACGAGCAGTACTTC.

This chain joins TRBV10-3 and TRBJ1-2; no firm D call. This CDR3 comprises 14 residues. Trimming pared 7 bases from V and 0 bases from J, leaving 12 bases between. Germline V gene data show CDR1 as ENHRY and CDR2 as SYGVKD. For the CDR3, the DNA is TGTGCCATCACTACAACTACTTCTAACTATGGCTACACCTTC. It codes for CAITTTTSNYGYTF.

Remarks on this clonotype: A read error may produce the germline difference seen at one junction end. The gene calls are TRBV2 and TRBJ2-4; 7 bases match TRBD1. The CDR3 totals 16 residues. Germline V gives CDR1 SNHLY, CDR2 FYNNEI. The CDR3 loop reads CASREDRALAKNIQYF. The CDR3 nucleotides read TGTGCCAGCAGAGAAGACAGGGCTTTAGCCAAAAACATTCAGTACTTC.

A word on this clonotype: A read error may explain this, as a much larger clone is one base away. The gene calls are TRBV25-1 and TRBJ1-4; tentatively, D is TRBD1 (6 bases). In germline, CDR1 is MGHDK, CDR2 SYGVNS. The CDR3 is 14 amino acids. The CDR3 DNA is TGTGTCAGCAGTGAGGACAGCCCTAATGAAAAACTGTTTTTT. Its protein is CVSSEDSPNEKLFF.

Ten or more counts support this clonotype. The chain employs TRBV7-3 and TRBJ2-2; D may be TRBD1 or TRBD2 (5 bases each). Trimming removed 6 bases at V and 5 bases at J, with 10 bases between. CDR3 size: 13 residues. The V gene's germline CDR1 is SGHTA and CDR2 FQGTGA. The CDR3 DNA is TGTGCCAGCAGTTGGGACGGGACCGGGGAGCTGTTTTTT. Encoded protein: CASSWDGTGELFF.

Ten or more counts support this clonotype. CDR3 sequence reads: CSVFLAGGPMGEQYF. In DNA, the CDR3 is TGCAGCGTTTTTCTAGCGGGAGGGCCTATGGGTGAGCAGTACTTC. The V call is TRBV29-1, the J call TRBJ2-7; 12 bases map to TRBD2. This CDR3 comprises 15 residues. Germline V gene lookup returns CDR1 SQVTM and CDR2 ANQGSEA. J was trimmed by 7 bases and V by 5 bases; bases with no gene match: 12.

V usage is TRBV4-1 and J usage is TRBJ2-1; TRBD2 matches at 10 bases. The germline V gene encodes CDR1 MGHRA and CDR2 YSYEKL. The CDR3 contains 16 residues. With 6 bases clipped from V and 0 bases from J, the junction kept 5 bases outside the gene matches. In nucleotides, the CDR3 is TGCGCCAGCAGTCCGACTAGCGGGCCCTCCTACAATGAGCAGTTCTTC. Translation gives CASSPTSGPSYNEQFF.

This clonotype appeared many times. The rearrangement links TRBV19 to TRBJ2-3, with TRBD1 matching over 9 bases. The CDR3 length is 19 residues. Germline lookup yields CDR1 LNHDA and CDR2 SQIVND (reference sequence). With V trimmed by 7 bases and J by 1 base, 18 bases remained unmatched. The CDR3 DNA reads TGTGCCAGTATTGGACCCGGGACAGGGTGGATTTGGGGCACAGATACGCAGTATTTT. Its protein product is CASIGPGTGWIWGTDTQYF.

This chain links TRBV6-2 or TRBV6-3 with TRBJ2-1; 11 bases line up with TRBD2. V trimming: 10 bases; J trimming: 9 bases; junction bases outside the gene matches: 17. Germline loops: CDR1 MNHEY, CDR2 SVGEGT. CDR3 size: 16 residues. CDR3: CANRGGGSGRAGEQFF. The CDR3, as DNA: TGTGCCAACAGGGGAGGGGGTAGCGGGAGGGCCGGTGAGCAGTTCTTC.

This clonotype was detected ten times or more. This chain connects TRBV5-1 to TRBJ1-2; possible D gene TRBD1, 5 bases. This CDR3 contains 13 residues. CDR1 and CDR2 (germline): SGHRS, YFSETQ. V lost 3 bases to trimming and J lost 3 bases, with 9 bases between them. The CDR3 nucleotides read TGCGCCAGCAGCTCCGGGACGGACTATGGCTACACCTTC. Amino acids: CASSSGTDYGYTF.

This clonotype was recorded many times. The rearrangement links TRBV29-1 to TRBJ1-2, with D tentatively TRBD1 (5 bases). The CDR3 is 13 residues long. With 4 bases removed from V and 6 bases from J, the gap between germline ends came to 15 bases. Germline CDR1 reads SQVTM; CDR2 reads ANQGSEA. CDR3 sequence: CSVALRETDGYTF. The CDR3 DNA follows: TGCAGCGTTGCCCTCAGGGAGACAGATGGCTACACCTTC.

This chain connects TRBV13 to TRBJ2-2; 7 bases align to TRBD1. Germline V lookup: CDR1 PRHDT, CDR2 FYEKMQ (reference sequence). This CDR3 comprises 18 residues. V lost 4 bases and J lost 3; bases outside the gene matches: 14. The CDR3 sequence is CASSSRQRQGSDTGELFF. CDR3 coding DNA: TGTGCCAGCAGCTCCCGGCAGAGACAGGGATCGGACACCGGGGAGCTGTTTTTT.